The 31 T cell receptor beta chains reported below all come from one sample, sequenced in a study of T cell responses to AZD1222 COVID-19 vaccine. Generated by immunoSEQ multiplex PCR, the TCRdb table keeps only in-frame clones and is missing some. The table has around 80,000 clones, approximately 90% seen once; the top ten hold roughly 8%. Sample: peripheral blood, taken 28 days after the second AZD1222 dose. These receptors all come from an adult who received the AZD1222 COVID-19 vaccine.

V and J are TRBV7-3 and TRBJ2-3; D unclear. Trimming left V 6 bases short and J 6 bases short, with 16 bases between. This CDR3 comprises 14 residues. In germline, CDR1 is SGHTA, CDR2 FQGTGA. CDR3 sequence reads: CASRDAQRWDTQYF. CDR3 DNA: TGTGCCAGCAGGGACGCTCAGCGCTGGGATACGCAGTATTTT.

This clone has only one observation. J is TRBJ2-1 and V is TRBV24-1; D is unclear. CDR1 and CDR2 from the germline V gene are KGHDR and SFDVKD. Trimming pared 2 bases from V and 9 bases from J, leaving 7 bases between. This CDR3 has 12 residues. The CDR3 sequence: CATSDSWGEQFF. Here the CDR3 DNA reads TGTGCCACCAGTGATTCCTGGGGTGAGCAGTTCTTC.

This chain links TRBV3-1 (or the pseudogene TRBV3-2) with TRBJ1-5, with D unresolved. Germline CDR1 reads LGHDT; CDR2 reads YNNKEL (reference sequence). This CDR3 region has 13 residues. Trimming pared 0 bases from V and 10 bases from J, leaving 10 bases between. CDR3: CASSQDPVRPQHF. DNA of the CDR3: TGTGCCAGCAGCCAAGACCCGGTGCGACCCCAGCATTTT.

The gene calls are TRBV19 and TRBJ2-1, with a possible D match to TRBD2 (5 bases). CDR1 is LNHDA and CDR2 is SQIVND in the germline V gene (reference sequence). This CDR3 spans 14 amino acids. V dropped 3 bases and J dropped 7 bases, with 13 bases sitting between them. CDR3 coding DNA: TGTGCCAGTAGTATCGGGCTGGGGAGTAATGAGCAGTTCTTC. Residues: CASSIGLGSNEQFF.

The chain carries TRBV18 and TRBJ1-5, with TRBD1 matching over 7 bases. Unmatched junction bases numbered 4, after V lost 2 bases and J lost 3 bases. The V gene's germline CDR1 is KGHSH and CDR2 LQKENI. The CDR3 sequence is 15 residues long. CDR3 DNA: TGTGCCAGCTCACCATCGGGACAGCTCAATCAGCCCCAGCATTTT. Its protein is CASSPSGQLNQPQHF. The full variable domain, with the rest looked up from reference TRBV18 and TRBJ1-5, is NAGVMQNPRHLVRRRGQEARLRCSPMKGHSHVYWYRQLPEEGLKFMVYLQKENIIDESGMPKERFSAEFPKEGPSILRIQQVVRGDSAAYFCASSPSGQLNQPQHFGDGTRLSIL.

The chain recombines TRBV10-1 with TRBJ2-3; 10 bases map to TRBD2. Germline V lookup: CDR1 WNHNN, CDR2 SYGVQD (reference sequence). CDR3 length: 18 residues. The J segment lost 2 bases and the V segment lost 6 bases, leaving 14 bases of the junction unmatched. The CDR3 loop is CASRGWNRTSGYTDTQYF. For the CDR3, the DNA is TGCGCCAGCAGGGGTTGGAATCGGACTAGCGGTTACACAGATACGCAGTATTTT.

This clone was recorded once. V gene TRBV7-9 combines with J gene TRBJ2-1, with D perhaps TRBD2 (5 bases). Germline CDR1 is SEHNR and CDR2 is FQNEAQ (reference sequence). The CDR3 has 14 amino acids. Trimming stripped 1 base from V and 7 bases from J, with 11 bases between. For the CDR3, the DNA is TGTGCCAGCAGCTTAGAGGACTCCGGGAATGAGCAGTTCTTC. It yields the protein CASSLEDSGNEQFF.

A few counts support this clone. The rearrangement links TRBV27 to TRBJ1-1; no clear D. Germline loops: CDR1 MNHEY, CDR2 SMNVEV (reference sequence). V was shortened by 0 bases and J by 11 bases, with 16 bases between the two germline ends. This CDR3 is built from 14 residues. The CDR3 region has the DNA TGTGCCAGCAGTTTATCTGGGTCGGTATTCGGGGCTTTCTTT. It encodes CASSLSGSVFGAFF.

The J gene is TRBJ1-6, the V gene TRBV7-2; 7 bases agree with TRBD1. The V gene end was trimmed by 4 bases and the J gene end by 8 bases; junction bases not matched to a gene: 8. The CDR3 is made up of 15 amino acids. CDR1 SGHTA and CDR2 FQGNSA come from the germline V gene. As DNA, the CDR3 is TGTGCCAGCAGCTACCTCACAGGGGTACATTCACCCCTCCACTTT. Residues: CASSYLTGVHSPLHF. The full variable domain, its missing parts supplied by reference TRBV7-2 and TRBJ1-6, is GAGVSQSPSNKVTEKGKDVELRCDPISGHTALYWYRQSLGQGLEFLIYFQGNSAPDKSGLPSDRFSAERTGGSVSTLTIQRTQQEDSAVYLCASSYLTGVHSPLHFGNGTRLTVT.

The chain employs TRBV25-1 and TRBJ2-7; the match to TRBD1 covers 8 bases. The CDR3 extends over 14 amino acids. The V segment lost 6 bases and the J segment 7 bases; nucleotides outside the gene matches: 11. Germline loops: CDR1 MGHDK, CDR2 SYGVNS. In nucleotides, the CDR3 is TGTGCCAGCAGAAGGACAGGGACCTACGAGGAGCAGTACTTC. This sequence encodes CASRRTGTYEEQYF.

The chain combines TRBV2 with TRBJ2-7; unclear D gene. Germline CDR1 reads SNHLY; CDR2 reads FYNNEI. V dropped 6 bases and J dropped 5 bases, with 11 bases sitting between them. This CDR3 has 12 residues. This chain's CDR3 is CASSPTGDEQYF. The CDR3 DNA follows: TGTGCCAGCAGCCCTACCGGCGACGAGCAGTACTTC.

The rearrangement uses TRBV11-1 and TRBJ2-1; perhaps TRBD1 as D (5 bases). CDR3 length: 14 amino acids. Looked up from germline, CDR1 is SGHAT and CDR2 is FQDESV (reference sequence). V was pared by 11 bases and J by 0 bases, with 14 bases between. CDR3 protein: CASRAVGSYNEQFF. CDR3 coding DNA: TGTGCCTCCAGGGCGGTGGGCTCCTACAATGAGCAGTTCTTC.

The V and J genes are TRBV27 and TRBJ1-5, with 10 bases lining up with TRBD1. The V gene's germline CDR1 is MNHEY and CDR2 SMNVEV (reference sequence). The CDR3 has 15 residues. V lost 2 bases, J lost 6 bases, and 4 bases stayed unmatched. This chain's CDR3 is CASSLTRTGGQPQHF. In DNA form, the CDR3 reads TGTGCCAGCAGTTTAACTCGGACAGGGGGTCAGCCCCAGCATTTT.

The rearrangement links TRBV5-6 to TRBJ2-7; perhaps TRBD2 as D (6 bases). The CDR3 is made up of 15 amino acids. CDR1 SGHDT and CDR2 YYEEEE come from the germline V gene. Trimming took off 0 bases at V and 0 bases at J, with 10 bases between the two ends. CDR3 residues: CASSLAGTSSYEQYF. CDR3 nucleotides: TGTGCCAGCAGCTTGGCCGGGACTTCCTCCTACGAGCAGTACTTC.

This clone appeared a single time. The chain carries TRBV5-8 and TRBJ1-3; D is unresolved. V was trimmed by 0 bases and J by 0 bases, leaving 13 bases between them. The CDR3 length is 17 residues. CDR1 and CDR2 (germline): SGHTS, YDEGEE. CDR3 region: CASSLAYSAISGNTIYF. In DNA, the CDR3 is TGTGCCAGCAGCTTGGCCTATTCAGCAATCTCTGGAAACACCATATATTTT.

The CDR3 protein is CASSVVGYGYTF. CDR3 DNA: TGTGCCAGCAGCGTAGTGGGGTATGGCTACACCTTC. This rearrangement joins TRBV9 to TRBJ1-2, with D uncertain. Deletions cut 0 bases from V and 5 bases from J, with 5 bases between. The CDR3 is 12 amino acids. Germline lookup yields CDR1 SGDLS and CDR2 YYNGEE.

The chain has TRBV30 and TRBJ1-1, with D uncertain. V was trimmed by 0 bases and J by 4 bases, leaving 9 bases between them. This CDR3 is built from 13 residues. Germline CDR1 reads GTSNPN; CDR2 reads SVGIG (reference sequence). The CDR3 sequence is CAWSVAAATEAFF. CDR3 sequence (DNA): TGTGCCTGGAGTGTAGCCGCGGCCACTGAAGCTTTCTTT.

This chain connects TRBV7-3 to TRBJ1-2; possibly TRBD1 for D (6 bases). Germline-derived CDR1 and CDR2 are SGHTA and FQGTGA. V lost 3 bases and J lost 4, with 9 bases in between. CDR3 length equals 13 residues. The CDR3 region is CASSLEGGYGYTF. The DNA for the CDR3 is TGTGCCAGCAGCTTGGAGGGGGGCTATGGCTACACCTTC.

The V and J genes are TRBV2 and TRBJ2-3, with a weak D call TRBD1 (5 bases). Trimming pared 7 bases from V and 2 bases from J, leaving 16 bases between. CDR1 SNHLY and CDR2 FYNNEI come from the germline V gene. The CDR3 is 15 amino acids. CDR3 bases: TGTGCCAGCACAGGGTCTAGACCTTACACAGATACGCAGTATTTT. Protein: CASTGSRPYTDTQYF.

The chain uses TRBV9 and TRBJ1-6; no firm D call. The V gene lost 3 bases and the J gene lost 0 bases, with 10 bases spanning the gap. The CDR3 contains 16 residues. Germline CDR1 and CDR2: SGDLS and YYNGEE. The CDR3 sequence is CASSADRSSYNSPLHF. DNA for the CDR3: TGTGCCAGCAGCGCGGACCGGAGCTCCTATAATTCACCCCTCCACTTT.

This chain connects TRBV4-1 to TRBJ1-2, with 7 bases matching TRBD1. From germline, CDR1 is MGHRA and CDR2 YSYEKL. The CDR3 length is 16 residues. With 3 bases clipped from V and 7 bases from J, the junction kept 14 bases outside the gene matches. CDR3 nucleotides: TGCGCCAGCAGCCAGGTCGAGACAGGGATGGACGCTGGCTACACCTTC. It yields the protein CASSQVETGMDAGYTF.

The chain uses TRBV6-6 and TRBJ2-1, with 7 bases fitting TRBD2. Germline V lookup: CDR1 MNHNY, CDR2 SVGAGI (reference sequence). J lost 4 bases, V lost 7 bases, and 10 bases had no gene match. The CDR3 is made up of 15 amino acids. Here the CDR3 reads CASMASGNVYNEQFF. CDR3 DNA sequence: TGTGCCAGCATGGCTAGCGGAAACGTTTACAATGAGCAGTTCTTC.

The chain carries TRBV19 and TRBJ2-7; 10 bases are shared with TRBD2. Losses at the gene ends were 5 bases for V and 1 base for J; bases not matched to a gene: 8. The CDR3 contains 16 residues. Germline assignment: CDR1 LNHDA and CDR2 SQIVND (reference sequence). The CDR3 reads CASSPRLAGSSYEQYF. CDR3 nucleotide sequence: TGTGCCAGTAGTCCCAGACTAGCGGGCTCTTCCTACGAGCAGTACTTC.

This chain uses TRBV3-1 (or the pseudogene TRBV3-2) with TRBJ2-1; maybe TRBD2 (6 bases). V lost 5 bases, J lost 3 bases, and 11 bases lay in between. The CDR3 sequence is 14 residues long. Germline V gives CDR1 LGHDT, CDR2 YNNKEL (reference sequence). As DNA, the CDR3 is TGTGCCAGCAGCGAGGCGCGGGGCTACAATGAGCAGTTCTTC. Encoded protein: CASSEARGYNEQFF.

The chain employs TRBV4-2 and TRBJ2-2; D possibly matches TRBD1 or TRBD2 (7 bases each). The CDR3 covers 17 residues. Germline CDR1 is LGHNA and CDR2 is YNFKEQ. V was trimmed by 1 base and J by 1 base, leaving 13 bases between them. The CDR3 bases are TGTGCCAGCAGCCAAGTACAGGGGAGGGGGAACACCGGGGAGCTGTTTTTT. Translated: CASSQVQGRGNTGELFF.

This chain links TRBV5-1 with TRBJ2-3; 10 bases are a match to TRBD2. The junction had 8 bases not matched to a gene; V was cut back by 0 bases and J by 4 bases. This CDR3 is built from 17 residues. Germline values: CDR1 SGHRS, CDR2 YFSETQ. Here the CDR3 DNA reads TGCGCCAGCAGCTTGGCGGCTAGCGGGAGTCGGGCAGATACGCAGTATTTT. It translates to CASSLAASGSRADTQYF. The whole variable domain, remainder taken from reference TRBV5-1 and TRBJ2-3, is KAGVTQTPRYLIKTRGQQVTLSCSPISGHRSVSWYQQTPGQGLQFLFEYFSETQRNKGNFPGRFSGRQFSNSRSEMNVSTLELGDSALYLCASSLAASGSRADTQYFGPGTRLTVL.

The chain combines TRBV7-2 with TRBJ1-5; tentatively, D is TRBD1 (6 bases). This CDR3 contains 13 residues. V was trimmed by 2 bases and J by 6 bases, leaving 8 bases between them. The germline V gene has CDR1 SGHTA and CDR2 FQGNSA. CDR3 DNA: TGTGCCAGCAGCTTACAGGGGATTCAGCCCCAGCATTTT. Translating gives CASSLQGIQPQHF.

This chain joins TRBV19 and TRBJ2-2, with a weak D call TRBD2 (5 bases). The germline CDR1 and CDR2 sequences are LNHDA and SQIVND (reference sequence). The V end was cut by 11 bases, the J end by 3 bases, with 10 bases between. This CDR3 is 12 amino acids long. CDR3 bases: TGTGCCCTCCGGGGATACACCGGGGAGCTGTTTTTT. Its protein product is CALRGYTGELFF.

V is TRBV19 and J is TRBJ2-2, with a weak D call TRBD1 (6 bases). V lost 1 base and J 5 bases, leaving 11 bases between the germline ends. CDR1 and CDR2 from the germline V gene are LNHDA and SQIVND (reference sequence). The CDR3 covers 15 residues. Here the CDR3 DNA reads TGTGCCAGTAGTATAGCGGTCAGGGGAACCGGGGAGCTGTTTTTT. It is translated as CASSIAVRGTGELFF.

Sample share makes this clone medium-sized. The chain has TRBV6-5 and TRBJ1-2; tentatively, D is TRBD1 (5 bases). This CDR3 is built from 12 residues. The ends were cut back, 2 bases at V and 7 bases at J, with 8 bases in the middle. Germline CDR1 MNHEY, CDR2 SVGAGI. The CDR3 coding sequence is TGTGCCAGCAGTTACGTGGGGGGTGGCTACACCTTC. It yields the protein CASSYVGGGYTF.

The V and J genes are TRBV10-2 and TRBJ2-2; no firm D call. Germline lookup yields CDR1 WSHSY and CDR2 SAAADI. This CDR3 has 14 residues. The V end lost 5 bases, the J end lost 3 bases, and 10 bases lay between the germline ends. CDR3 DNA: TGCGCCAGCAGTTTGGCAGGCTACACCGGGGAGCTGTTTTTT. Translating gives CASSLAGYTGELFF.